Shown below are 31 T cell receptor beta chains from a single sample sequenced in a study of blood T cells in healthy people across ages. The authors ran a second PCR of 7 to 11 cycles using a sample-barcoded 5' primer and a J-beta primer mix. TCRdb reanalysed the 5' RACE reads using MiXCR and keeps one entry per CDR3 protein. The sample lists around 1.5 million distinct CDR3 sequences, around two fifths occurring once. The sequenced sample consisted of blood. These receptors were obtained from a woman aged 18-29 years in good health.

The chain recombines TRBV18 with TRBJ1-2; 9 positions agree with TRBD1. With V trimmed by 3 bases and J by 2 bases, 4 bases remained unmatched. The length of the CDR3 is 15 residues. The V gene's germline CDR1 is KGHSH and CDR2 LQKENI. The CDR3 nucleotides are TGTGCCAGCTCACCGGGACAGGGTCAGAACTATGGCTACACCTTC. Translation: CASSPGQGQNYGYTF.

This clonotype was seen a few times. CDR3 sequence (DNA): TGCAGCTCTACGACAGGGGGCCGTAACACTGAAGCTTTCTTT. Its translation: CSSTTGGRNTEAFF. This chain links TRBV29-1 with TRBJ1-1, with 10 bases aligning to TRBD1. CDR1 and CDR2 (germline): SQVTM, ANQGSEA. CDR3 length: 14 residues. V was clipped by 8 bases and J by 2 bases; unmatched bases: 8.

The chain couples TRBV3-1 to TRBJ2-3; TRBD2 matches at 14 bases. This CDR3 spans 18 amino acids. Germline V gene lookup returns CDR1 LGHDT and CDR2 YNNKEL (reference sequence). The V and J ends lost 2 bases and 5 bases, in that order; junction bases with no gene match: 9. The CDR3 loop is CASSQPGTSGSQRDTQYF. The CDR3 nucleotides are TGTGCCAGCAGCCAACCCGGGACTAGCGGGAGCCAACGAGATACGCAGTATTTT.

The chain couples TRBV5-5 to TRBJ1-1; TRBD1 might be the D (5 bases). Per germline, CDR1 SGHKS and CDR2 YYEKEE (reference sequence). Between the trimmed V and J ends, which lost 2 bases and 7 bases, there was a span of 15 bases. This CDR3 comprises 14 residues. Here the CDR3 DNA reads TGTGCCAGCAGCTTTGATACAGGCAAAAGTGAAGCTTTCTTT. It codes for CASSFDTGKSEAFF.

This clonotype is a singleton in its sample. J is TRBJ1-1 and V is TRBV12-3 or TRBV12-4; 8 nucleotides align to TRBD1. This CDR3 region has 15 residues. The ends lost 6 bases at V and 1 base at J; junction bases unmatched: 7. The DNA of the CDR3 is TGTGCCAGCAGCGGGACAGGAGTAGGGAACACTGAAGCTTTCTTT. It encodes CASSGTGVGNTEAFF.

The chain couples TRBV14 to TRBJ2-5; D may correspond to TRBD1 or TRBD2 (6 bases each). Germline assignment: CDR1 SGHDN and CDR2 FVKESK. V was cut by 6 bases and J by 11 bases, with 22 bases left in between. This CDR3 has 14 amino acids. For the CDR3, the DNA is TGTGCCAGCAGGCGGACAGCCGGTCCGGGGGAGCAGTACTTC. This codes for CASRRTAGPGEQYF.

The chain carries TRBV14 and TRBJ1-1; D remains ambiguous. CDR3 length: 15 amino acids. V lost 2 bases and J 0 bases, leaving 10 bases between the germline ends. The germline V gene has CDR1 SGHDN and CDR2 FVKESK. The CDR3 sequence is CASSQYSGLNTEAFF. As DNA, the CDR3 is TGTGCCAGCAGCCAATATTCGGGCCTGAACACTGAAGCTTTCTTT.

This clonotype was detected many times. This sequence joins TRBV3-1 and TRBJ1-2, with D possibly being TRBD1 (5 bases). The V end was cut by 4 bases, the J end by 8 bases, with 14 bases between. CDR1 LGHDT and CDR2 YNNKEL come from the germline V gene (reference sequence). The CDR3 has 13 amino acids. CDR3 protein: CASSPQGHNGYTF. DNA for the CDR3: TGTGCCAGCAGCCCGCAGGGTCACAACGGCTACACCTTC.

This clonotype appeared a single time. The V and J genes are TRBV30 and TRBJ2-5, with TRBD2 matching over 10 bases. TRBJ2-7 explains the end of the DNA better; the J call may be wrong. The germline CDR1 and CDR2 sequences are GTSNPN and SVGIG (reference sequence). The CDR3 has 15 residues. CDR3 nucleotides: TGTGCCTGGAGTGTACAGCGGGAGGGCCGATCCGAGCAGTACTTC. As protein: CAWSVQREGRSEQYF.

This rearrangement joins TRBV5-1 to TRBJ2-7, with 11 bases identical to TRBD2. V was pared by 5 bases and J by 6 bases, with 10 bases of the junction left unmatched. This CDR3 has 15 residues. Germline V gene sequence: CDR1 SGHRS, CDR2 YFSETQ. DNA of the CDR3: TGCGCCAGCAGGTTATCACTAGCGGGGGAATCCGAGCAGTACTTC. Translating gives CASRLSLAGESEQYF.

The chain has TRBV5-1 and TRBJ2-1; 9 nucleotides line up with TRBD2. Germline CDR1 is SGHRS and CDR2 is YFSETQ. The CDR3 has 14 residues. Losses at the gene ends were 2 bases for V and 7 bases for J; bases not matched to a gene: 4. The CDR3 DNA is TGCGCCAGCAGCTTTCAGCGGGGGGAGAATGAGCAGTTCTTC. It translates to CASSFQRGENEQFF.

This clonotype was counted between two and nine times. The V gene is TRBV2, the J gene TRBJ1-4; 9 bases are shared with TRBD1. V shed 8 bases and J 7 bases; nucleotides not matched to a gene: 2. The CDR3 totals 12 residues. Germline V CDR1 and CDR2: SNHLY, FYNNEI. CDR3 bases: TGTGCCAGCCGGACAGGGGTTGAAAAACTGTTTTTT. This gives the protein CASRTGVEKLFF. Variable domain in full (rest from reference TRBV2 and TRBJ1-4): EPEVTQTPSHQVTQMGQEVILRCVPISNHLYFYWYRQILGQKVEFLVSFYNNEISEKSEIFDDQFSVERPDGSNFTLKIRSTKLEDSAMYFCASRTGVEKLFFGSGTQLSVL.

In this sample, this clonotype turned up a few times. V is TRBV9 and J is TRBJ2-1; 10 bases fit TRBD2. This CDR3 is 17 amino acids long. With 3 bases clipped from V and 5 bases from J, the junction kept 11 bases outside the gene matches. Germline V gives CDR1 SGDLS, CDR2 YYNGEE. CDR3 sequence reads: CASSEGYSGGTNNEQFF. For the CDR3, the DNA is TGTGCCAGCAGCGAGGGTTATAGCGGGGGGACTAACAATGAGCAGTTCTTC.

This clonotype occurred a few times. In nucleotides, the CDR3 is TGCAGTGCTAGGGGGACAGGGGCTGGCTACACCTTC. Its protein is CSARGTGAGYTF. The genes are TRBV20-1 and TRBJ1-2, with 10 bases identical to TRBD1. The germline gives CDR1 DFQATT, CDR2 SNEGSKA (reference sequence). V was clipped by 3 bases and J by 7 bases; unmatched bases: 2. The CDR3 contains 12 residues.

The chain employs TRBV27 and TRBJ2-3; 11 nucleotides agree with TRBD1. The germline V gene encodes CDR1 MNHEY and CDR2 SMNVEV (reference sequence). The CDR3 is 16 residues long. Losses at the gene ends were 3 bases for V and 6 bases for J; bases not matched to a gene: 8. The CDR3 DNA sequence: TGTGCCAGCAGTTTCCGTGGGACAGGGGGAATTGATACGCAGTATTTT. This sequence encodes CASSFRGTGGIDTQYF.

The CDR3 sequence is CASTGGWEAFF. The CDR3 DNA reads TGTGCCAGTACTGGGGGCTGGGAAGCTTTCTTT. This chain connects TRBV19 to TRBJ1-1; D perhaps matches TRBD1 (6 bases). The CDR3 sequence is 11 residues long. The ends were cut back, 7 bases at V and 8 bases at J, with 11 bases in the middle. The V gene's germline CDR1 is LNHDA and CDR2 SQIVND (reference sequence).

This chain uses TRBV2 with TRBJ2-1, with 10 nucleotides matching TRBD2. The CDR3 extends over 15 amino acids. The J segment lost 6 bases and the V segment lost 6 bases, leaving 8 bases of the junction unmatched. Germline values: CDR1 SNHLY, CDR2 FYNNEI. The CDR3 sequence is CASRTGLAAANEQFF. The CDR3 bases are TGTGCCAGCAGGACCGGACTAGCGGCTGCCAATGAGCAGTTCTTC.

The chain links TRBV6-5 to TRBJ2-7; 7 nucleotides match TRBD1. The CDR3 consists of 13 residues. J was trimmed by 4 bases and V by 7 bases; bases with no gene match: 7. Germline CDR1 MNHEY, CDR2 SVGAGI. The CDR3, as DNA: TGTGCCAGCACTCCGGCAGGGGGTTACGAGCAGTACTTC. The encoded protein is CASTPAGGYEQYF.

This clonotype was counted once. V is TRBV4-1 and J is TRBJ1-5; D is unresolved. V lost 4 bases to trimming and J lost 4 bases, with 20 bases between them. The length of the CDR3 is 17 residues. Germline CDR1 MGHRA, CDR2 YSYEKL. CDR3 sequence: CASSRSPLGIGNQPQHF. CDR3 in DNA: TGCGCCAGCAGCCGGTCCCCGTTGGGGATCGGGAATCAGCCCCAGCATTTT.

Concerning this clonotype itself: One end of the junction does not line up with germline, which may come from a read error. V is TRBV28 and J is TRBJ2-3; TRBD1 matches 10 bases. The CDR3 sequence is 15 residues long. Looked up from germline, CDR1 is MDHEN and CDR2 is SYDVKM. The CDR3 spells CASSPTGGSADAQYF. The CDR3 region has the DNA TGTGCCAGCAGTCCGACAGGGGGCTCAGCAGATGCGCAGTATTTT.

The CDR3 loop reads CASRSRRGQGLNTEAFF. The CDR3 region has the DNA TGTGCCAGCAGGTCGCGTAGGGGACAGGGGCTGAACACTGAAGCTTTCTTT. This rearrangement joins TRBV12-3 or TRBV12-4 to TRBJ1-1, with 10 bases fitting TRBD1. The length of the CDR3 is 17 residues. V trimming: 6 bases; J trimming: 0 bases; junction bases outside the gene matches: 10.

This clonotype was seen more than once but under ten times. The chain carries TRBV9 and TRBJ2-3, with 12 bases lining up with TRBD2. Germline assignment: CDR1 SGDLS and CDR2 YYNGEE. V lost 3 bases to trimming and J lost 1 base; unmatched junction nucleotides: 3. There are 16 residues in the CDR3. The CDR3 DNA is TGTGCCAGCAGCGGCCGACTAGCGGGGGGCACAGATACGCAGTATTTT. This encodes CASSGRLAGGTDTQYF. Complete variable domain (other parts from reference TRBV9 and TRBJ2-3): DSGVTQTPKHLITATGQRVTLRCSPRSGDLSVYWYQQSLDQGLQFLIQYYNGEERAKGNILERFSAQQFPDLHSELNLSSLELGDSALYFCASSGRLAGGTDTQYFGPGTRLTVL.

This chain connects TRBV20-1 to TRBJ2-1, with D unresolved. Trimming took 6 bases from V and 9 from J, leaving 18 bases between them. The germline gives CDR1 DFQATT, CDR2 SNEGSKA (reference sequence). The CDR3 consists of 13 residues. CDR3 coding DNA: TGCAGTGCCACCGACCGGGCTGCTGGTGAGCAGTTCTTC. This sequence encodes CSATDRAAGEQFF.

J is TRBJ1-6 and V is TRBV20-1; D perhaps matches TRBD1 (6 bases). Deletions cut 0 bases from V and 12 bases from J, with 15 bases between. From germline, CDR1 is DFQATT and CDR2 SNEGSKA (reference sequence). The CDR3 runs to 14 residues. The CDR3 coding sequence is TGCAGTGCTAGAGAGGGGGCGGCCGGTTTACCCCTCCACTTT. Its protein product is CSAREGAAGLPLHF.

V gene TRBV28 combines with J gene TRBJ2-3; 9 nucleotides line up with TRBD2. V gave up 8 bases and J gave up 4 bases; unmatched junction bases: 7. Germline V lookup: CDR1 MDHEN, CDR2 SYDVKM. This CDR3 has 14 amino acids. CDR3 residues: CASWRGGVSDTQYF. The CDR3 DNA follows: TGTGCCAGCTGGCGCGGGGGGGTCTCAGATACGCAGTATTTT. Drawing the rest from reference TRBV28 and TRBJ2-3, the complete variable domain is DVKVTQSSRYLVKRTGEKVFLECVQDMDHENMFWYRQDPGLGLRLIYFSYDVKMKEKGDIPEGYSVSREKKERFSLILESASTNQTSMYLCASWRGGVSDTQYFGPGTRLTVL.

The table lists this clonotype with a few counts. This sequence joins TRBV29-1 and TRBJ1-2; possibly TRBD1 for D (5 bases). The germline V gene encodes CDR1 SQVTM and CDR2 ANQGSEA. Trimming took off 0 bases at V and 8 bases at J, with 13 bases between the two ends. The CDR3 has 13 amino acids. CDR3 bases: TGCAGCGTTGAAGATCCCGGCGGGGCCGGCTACACCTTC. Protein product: CSVEDPGGAGYTF.

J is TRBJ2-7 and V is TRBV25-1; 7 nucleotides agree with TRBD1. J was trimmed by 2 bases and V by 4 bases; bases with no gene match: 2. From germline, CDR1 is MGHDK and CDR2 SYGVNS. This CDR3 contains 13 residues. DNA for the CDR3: TGTGCCAGCAGTGCGACAGGGACCTACGAGCAGTACTTC. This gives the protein CASSATGTYEQYF.

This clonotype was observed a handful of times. Here the CDR3 DNA reads TGTGCCAGCAGCCAAGGTAGCCAGGGCCCCTACGAGCAGTACTTC. Protein product: CASSQGSQGPYEQYF. V usage is TRBV4-2 and J usage is TRBJ2-7; D might be TRBD1 (5 bases). V lost 1 base and J lost 2, with 12 bases in between. Germline assignment: CDR1 LGHNA and CDR2 YNFKEQ. This CDR3 has 15 residues.

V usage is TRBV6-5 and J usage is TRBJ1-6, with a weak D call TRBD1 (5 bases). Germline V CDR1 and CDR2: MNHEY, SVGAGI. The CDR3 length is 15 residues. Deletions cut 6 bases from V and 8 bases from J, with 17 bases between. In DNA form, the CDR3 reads TGTGCCAGCAGCCTCGGGGGAGGGGTGGATTCACCCCTCCACTTT. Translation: CASSLGGGVDSPLHF.

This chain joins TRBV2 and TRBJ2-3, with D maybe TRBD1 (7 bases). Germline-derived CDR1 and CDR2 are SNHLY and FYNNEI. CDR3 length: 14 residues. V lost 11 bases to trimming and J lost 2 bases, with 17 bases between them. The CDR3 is CAGGLGQTTDTQYF. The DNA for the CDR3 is TGTGCCGGGGGGCTGGGACAGACCACAGATACGCAGTATTTT.

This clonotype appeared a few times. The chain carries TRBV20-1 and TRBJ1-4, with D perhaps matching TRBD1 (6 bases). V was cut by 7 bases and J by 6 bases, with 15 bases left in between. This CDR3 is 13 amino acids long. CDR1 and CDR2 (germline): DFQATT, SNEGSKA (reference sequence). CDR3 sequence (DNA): TGCAGTGGAGGGGGAAGTCGGGATGAAAAACTGTTTTTT. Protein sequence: CSGGGSRDEKLFF.